This is a list of T cell receptor beta chains from one sample in a study of T cell repertoires in cytomegalovirus infection. From the reads, TCRdb called clonotypes with MiXCR, one entry per CDR3 protein. This table has 550,000 to 850,000 distinct CDR3 sequences, around 35% appearing once. Which antigens these TCRs recognize remains unknown. Specimen: cultured PBMCs, collected from culture after CMV antigen stimulation. The source of these receptors is a human donor in good health (CMV status not recorded). Some clones in this sample may be carry-over from other donors' samples. The CDR3 runs from the conserved cysteine through the conserved F or W. Fields, in order: CDR3 protein, V gene, J gene, clone size. Expanded clones get a size class; other rows say once, few or many, or leave the size out.

CASSKRVGLLGEKLFF,TRBV7-9,TRBJ1-4,NA
CASSLGGRVNTGELFF,TRBV7-2,TRBJ2-2,few
CASSFLGVRDEQFF,TRBV5-5,TRBJ2-1,NA
CAISESGGDTGELFF,TRBV10-3,TRBJ2-2,few
CASSLIYGNYGYTF,TRBV7-2,TRBJ1-2,few
CASSPPWGLNTGELFF,TRBV18,TRBJ2-2,NA
CASSKLGASGFDEQYF,TRBV7-2,TRBJ2-7,many
CASSLWGGLRETYEQYF,TRBV7-2,TRBJ2-7,few
CSATDPGTASGEQYF,TRBV20-1,TRBJ2-7,NA
CATRESSGGIYEQYF,TRBV19,TRBJ2-7,few
CASSGQAGGYAETQYF,TRBV7-2,TRBJ2-5,many
CASSRDIEETQYF,TRBV7-8,TRBJ2-5,many
CASSPQAMTNTGELFF,TRBV18,TRBJ2-2,once
CASSPGGSGVYEQYF,TRBV7-9,TRBJ2-7,NA
CARRQIYNSPLHF,TRBV19,TRBJ1-6,NA
CASGQGYNSPLHF,TRBV7-2,TRBJ1-6,many
CASSSPPNQPQHF,TRBV2,TRBJ1-5,NA
CASSLVRIATFPYEQYF,TRBV7-2,TRBJ2-7,many
CASSLSRGNIQYF,TRBV7-8,TRBJ2-4,few
CASSDAVKPYNEQFF,TRBV6-6,TRBJ2-1,NA
CASSFSGNTEAFF,TRBV27,TRBJ1-1,many
CASIPSGGAIDTQYF,TRBV19,TRBJ2-3,few
CASSPIRTDTQYF,TRBV18,TRBJ2-3,NA
CASSRGPPSRNSPLHF,TRBV6-1,TRBJ1-6,few
CASSLLGSGRGNIQYF,TRBV27,TRBJ2-4,NA
CASSQQVADTQYF,TRBV7-9,TRBJ2-3,NA
CATSRDLAGGAHEQYF,TRBV15,TRBJ2-7,NA
CASRPRGTGGAFF,TRBV7-2,TRBJ1-1,few
CSANSLAGGSYEQYF,TRBV20-1,TRBJ2-7,NA
CASSTGGRGDTQYF,TRBV28,TRBJ2-3,NA
CASRRTGFSETQYF,TRBV12-3/TRBV12-4,TRBJ2-5,few
CASSIALGRNEQFF,TRBV19,TRBJ2-1,NA
CASSYGQRSSYNSPLHF,TRBV6-6,TRBJ1-6,NA
CATSRDKRGIYGYTF,TRBV15,TRBJ1-2,NA
CASSANLGGEQYF,TRBV7-7,TRBJ2-7,NA
CASSLGVGSSYEQYF,TRBV12-3/TRBV12-4,TRBJ2-7,few
CATGPAGEGNQPQHF,TRBV24-1,TRBJ1-5,few
CASSHKSQERLMNTEAFF,TRBV7-8,TRBJ1-1,many
CASSLMGTGELFF,TRBV7-2,TRBJ2-2,many
CSARGTRGKYEQYF,TRBV20-1,TRBJ2-7,few
CASSEDGNTIYF,TRBV2,TRBJ1-3,few
CASSYLGQGTDTQYF,TRBV6-6,TRBJ2-3,once